This T cell receptor beta chain was sequenced in a study of tumor-infiltrating lymphocytes in primary liver carcinoma. Study-wide background: Tumor stage was T1-T3 N0M0, and tumor size was roughly 4 to 10 cm across. Regarding the study as a whole: Only about 8-24% of top clones showed up in all five tumor regions. Overlap between tumor regions exceeded overlap of tumor with adjacent tissue or blood.

A primer in the constant region served to generate TCR beta cDNA from about 480 ng of total RNA. Libraries covering TCR beta were generated through three nested multiplex PCR rounds (using a slightly modified ARM-PCR). Researchers ran the first two PCR rounds for roughly 10 cycles each with TRBV1-TRBV30 forward primers and a C-beta reverse primer. TCRdb passed the multiplex PCR reads through MiXCR, listing each CDR3 protein once. The repertoire holds 100,000 or so distinct CDR3 sequences, with around 83% as singletons. CDR3 length equals 17 residues. Per germline, CDR1 MNHEY and CDR2 SVGEGT. V was pared by 9 bases and J by 4 bases, with 19 bases of the junction left unmatched. Remarks on this clonotype: The antigen is undetermined.

The source material, about 18-33 mg of unsorted bulk tissue, was used to co-extract RNA and DNA. Samples were taken from five separate regions (per tumor). This TCR came from a man aged 40-49 years with primary liver carcinoma and hepatitis B virus infection. The rearrangement joins TRBV6-2 or TRBV6-3 to TRBJ2-7, with 9 bases lining up with TRBD1. Sequenced sample: liver tumor tissue from sampling region 3. Subset indicated: tumor region T3, left-lateral pole. The CDR3 reads CASNSQSPGTGMYEQYF. The CDR3 region has the DNA TGTGCCAGTAATTCCCAATCCCCCGGGACAGGGATGTACGAGCAGTACTTC.